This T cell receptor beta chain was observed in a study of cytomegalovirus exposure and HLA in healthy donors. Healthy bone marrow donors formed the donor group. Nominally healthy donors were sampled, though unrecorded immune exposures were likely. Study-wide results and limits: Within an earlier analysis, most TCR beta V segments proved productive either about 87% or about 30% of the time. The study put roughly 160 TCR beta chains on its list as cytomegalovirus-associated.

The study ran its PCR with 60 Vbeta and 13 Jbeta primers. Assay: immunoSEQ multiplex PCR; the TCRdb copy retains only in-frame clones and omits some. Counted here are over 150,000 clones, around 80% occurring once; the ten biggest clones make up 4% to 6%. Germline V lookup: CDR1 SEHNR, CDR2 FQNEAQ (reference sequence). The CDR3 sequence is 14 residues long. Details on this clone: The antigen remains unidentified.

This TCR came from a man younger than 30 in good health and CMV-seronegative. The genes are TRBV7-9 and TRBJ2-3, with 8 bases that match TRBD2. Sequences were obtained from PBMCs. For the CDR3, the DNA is TGTGCTGCGGGGCCTAGCGGGAGCACAGATACGCAGTATTTT. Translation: CAAGPSGSTDTQYF.